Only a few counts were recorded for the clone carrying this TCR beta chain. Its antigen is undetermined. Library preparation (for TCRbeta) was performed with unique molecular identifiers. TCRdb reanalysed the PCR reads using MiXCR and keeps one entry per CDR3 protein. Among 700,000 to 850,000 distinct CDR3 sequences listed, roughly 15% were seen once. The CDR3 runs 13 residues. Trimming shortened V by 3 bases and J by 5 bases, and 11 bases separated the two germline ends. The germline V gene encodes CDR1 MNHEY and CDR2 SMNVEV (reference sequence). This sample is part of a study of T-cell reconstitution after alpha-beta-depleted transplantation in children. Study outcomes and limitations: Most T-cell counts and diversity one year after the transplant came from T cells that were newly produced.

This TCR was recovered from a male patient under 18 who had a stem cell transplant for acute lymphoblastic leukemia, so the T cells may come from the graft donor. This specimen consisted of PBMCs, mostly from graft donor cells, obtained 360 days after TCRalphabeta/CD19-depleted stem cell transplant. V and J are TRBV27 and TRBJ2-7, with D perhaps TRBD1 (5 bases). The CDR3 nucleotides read TGTGCCAGCAGTTTTCAGGGTTTCCACGAGCAGTACTTC. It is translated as CASSFQGFHEQYF.